These 28 T cell receptor beta chains share one sample of origin, sequenced in a study of blood T cell repertoires in COVID-19 (dated by TCRdb to 2018 to 2020). Library method: the immunoSEQ multiplex PCR assay. Drawn from immuneACCESS, this table holds only the in-frame rearrangements with V and J called that TCRdb kept. Clones are partly lost; checked studies trace under half to an unresolved V gene and leave the rest unexplained. For this sample there are under 200,000 clones; around 74% appear just once. Of the sample, around 8.1% is held by the ten largest clones. The sequenced sample was peripheral blood. The receptors stem from a woman aged 55-69 years with COVID-19, enrolled during active disease.

The chain joins TRBV20-1 to TRBJ2-7, with 9 bases that match TRBD2. There are 14 residues in the CDR3. The germline V gene encodes CDR1 DFQATT and CDR2 SNEGSKA (reference sequence). With V trimmed by 3 bases and J by 5 bases, 8 bases remained unmatched. This CDR3 is CSASKASGTDEQYF. The CDR3 DNA is TGCAGTGCTAGTAAAGCTAGCGGGACCGACGAGCAGTACTTC.

The J gene is TRBJ2-7, the V gene TRBV3-1 (or the pseudogene TRBV3-2); TRBD1 matches 8 bases. V dropped 4 bases and J dropped 6; count of bases not matched to a gene: 5. The V gene's germline CDR1 is LGHDT and CDR2 YNNKEL (reference sequence). The CDR3 contains 13 residues. The CDR3 spells CASSLHRGSEQYV. The CDR3 DNA reads as TGTGCCAGCAGCCTCCACAGGGGGAGCGAGCAGTACGTC.

The chain is built from TRBV18 and TRBJ2-7, with TRBD2 matching 9 bases. The CDR3 is 15 residues long. V dropped 3 bases and J dropped 6; count of bases not matched to a gene: 9. Germline V CDR1 and CDR2: KGHSH, LQKENI. The CDR3 loop is CASSPREGGRGEQYF. CDR3 nucleotides: TGTGCCAGCTCACCGCGGGAGGGAGGTAGGGGCGAGCAGTACTTC.

This chain links TRBV7-8 with TRBJ2-2; 7 nucleotides match TRBD1. This CDR3 region has 16 residues. V lost 7 bases and J lost 6; bases outside the gene matches: 14. Germline CDR1 is SGHVS and CDR2 is FQNEAQ. CDR3 amino acids: CASNLYDRVNAGELFF. CDR3 coding DNA: TGTGCCAGCAACCTATATGACAGGGTAAACGCCGGGGAGCTGTTTTTT.

This clone was detected only once. The chain carries TRBV9 and TRBJ2-2; TRBD1 aligns across 11 bases. The CDR3 covers 14 residues. After removal of 7 bases from V and 7 bases from J, the junction contained 6 bases not matched to a gene. In germline, CDR1 is SGDLS, CDR2 YYNGEE. CDR3 amino acids: CASGDRGMIGELFF. The CDR3 nucleotides are TGTGCCAGCGGGGACAGGGGGATGATCGGGGAGCTGTTTTTT.

The rearrangement joins TRBV28 to TRBJ1-6; D remains ambiguous. The CDR3 covers 11 residues. Trimming took 8 bases from V and 10 from J, leaving 9 bases between them. CDR1 and CDR2 (germline): MDHEN, SYDVKM. CDR3 loop: CASQAGSPLHF. CDR3 nucleotides: TGTGCCAGCCAGGCGGGGTCACCCCTCCACTTT.

This rearrangement joins TRBV30 to TRBJ2-2, with 8 bases fitting TRBD2. J gave up 5 bases and V 1 base, and 6 bases lay outside the gene matches. Germline CDR1 and CDR2: GTSNPN and SVGIG (reference sequence). The CDR3 length is 15 residues. The CDR3 sequence: CAWSAGRVYTGELFF. DNA for the CDR3: TGTGCCTGGAGTGCCGGGAGGGTTTATACCGGGGAGCTGTTTTTT.

The genes are TRBV30 and TRBJ2-5, with no clear D. Germline V CDR1 and CDR2: GTSNPN, SVGIG (reference sequence). CDR3 length: 14 amino acids. The V end was cut by 2 bases, the J end by 1 base, with 11 bases between. The CDR3 DNA sequence: TGTGCCTGGAGTTATCGCGGTGTCCAAGAGACCCAGTACTTC. Translation: CAWSYRGVQETQYF. Filled out from reference TRBV30 and TRBJ2-5, the complete variable domain reads SQTIHQWPATLVQPVGSPLSLECTVEGTSNPNLYWYRQAAGRGLQLLFYSVGIGQISSEVPQNLSASRPQDRQFILSSKKLLLSDSGFYLCAWSYRGVQETQYFGPGTRLLVL.

V usage is TRBV3-1 (or the pseudogene TRBV3-2) and J usage is TRBJ2-1, with TRBD2 matching 13 bases. The CDR3 has 15 amino acids. CDR1 is LGHDT and CDR2 is YNNKEL in the germline V gene (reference sequence). Trimming removed 3 bases from V and 5 bases from J; junction bases left unmatched: 1. The CDR3 here is CASSQGLAGHNEQFF. The CDR3 DNA sequence: TGTGCCAGCAGCCAGGGACTAGCGGGACACAATGAGCAGTTCTTC.

V gene TRBV5-1 combines with J gene TRBJ2-7; tentative D call: TRBD1 (6 bases). CDR1 is SGHRS and CDR2 is YFSETQ in the germline V gene. The length of the CDR3 is 16 residues. V dropped 4 bases and J dropped 1 base, with 18 bases sitting between them. The CDR3 sequence is CASSPSGARGSYEQYF. The CDR3 region has the DNA TGCGCCAGCAGCCCAAGTGGGGCCAGGGGATCCTACGAGCAGTACTTC.

The chain couples TRBV28 to TRBJ2-3; D may be TRBD2 (6 bases). V was shortened by 1 base and J by 8 bases, with 19 bases between the two germline ends. CDR1 is MDHEN and CDR2 is SYDVKM in the germline V gene. CDR3 length: 16 residues. The CDR3: CASSLSSGPSFGTQYF. DNA for the CDR3: TGTGCCAGCAGTTTATCGAGCGGGCCCTCCTTTGGTACGCAGTATTTT.

The V gene is TRBV23-1, the J gene TRBJ2-1; TRBD2 aligns across 9 bases. TRBV23-1 is an ORF, with its function uncertain. The trim removed 8 bases at V and 8 bases at J, leaving 7 bases unmatched. The CDR3 length is 13 residues. In nucleotides, the CDR3 is TGCGCCAGCGCCGGGACTAGCACCCATGAGCAGTTCTTC. Its protein is CASAGTSTHEQFF.

V usage is TRBV14 and J usage is TRBJ2-1; 11 nucleotides line up with TRBD2. Germline loops: CDR1 SGHDN, CDR2 FVKESK. This CDR3 is built from 15 residues. V was pared by 7 bases and J by 7 bases, with 9 bases of the junction left unmatched. CDR3 amino acids: CASKQALAGANEQFF. In nucleotides, the CDR3 is TGTGCCAGCAAGCAGGCACTAGCGGGAGCAAATGAGCAGTTCTTC.

CDR3 coding DNA: TGTGCCAGCAGCAAAGGTAGAACAGATACTAACTATGGCTACACCTTC. Its translation: CASSKGRTDTNYGYTF. The chain carries TRBV21-1 and TRBJ1-2; the D call in the table, TRBD1, was not verified against the DNA. TRBV21-1 is classified as a pseudogene. This CDR3 contains 16 residues.

V is TRBV6-5 and J is TRBJ1-5, with 8 bases fitting TRBD1. The CDR3 runs to 14 residues. CDR1 and CDR2 from the germline V gene are MNHEY and SVGAGI. Losses at the gene ends were 6 bases for V and 2 bases for J; bases not matched to a gene: 3. CDR3 bases: TGTGCCAGCAGAGACAGGGGAGGCAATCAGCCCCAGCATTTT. This sequence encodes CASRDRGGNQPQHF.

The chain's CDR3 is CASSFAPGAAQPQHF. The DNA for the CDR3 is TGTGCCAGCAGCTTCGCTCCAGGGGCCGCTCAGCCCCAGCATTTT. V gene TRBV7-2 combines with J gene TRBJ1-5; D is possibly TRBD1 (6 bases). CDR1 and CDR2 (germline): SGHTA, FQGNSA. This CDR3 is 15 amino acids long. Between the trimmed V and J ends, which lost 3 bases and 6 bases, there was a span of 15 bases.

The chain uses TRBV18 and TRBJ1-3; 10 nucleotides line up with TRBD1. Looked up from germline, CDR1 is KGHSH and CDR2 is LQKENI. The CDR3 contains 16 residues. The V segment lost 4 bases and the J segment 3 bases; nucleotides outside the gene matches: 6. The CDR3: CASSRPGTGVGNTIYF. CDR3 DNA: TGTGCCAGCTCACGCCCAGGGACAGGGGTTGGAAACACCATATATTTT.

V is TRBV6-1 and J is TRBJ2-7; D may be TRBD2 (5 bases). Trimming pared 2 bases from V and 4 bases from J, leaving 15 bases between. CDR3 length: 15 amino acids. The germline CDR1 and CDR2 sequences are MNHNS and SASEGT. CDR3 sequence reads: CASSERGFELYEQYV. CDR3 nucleotide sequence: TGTGCCAGCAGTGAACGAGGGTTTGAGTTATACGAGCAGTACGTC.

The chain links TRBV2 to TRBJ1-6; possibly TRBD1 for D (5 bases). CDR1 and CDR2 (germline): SNHLY, FYNNEI. The CDR3 contains 16 residues. Trimming took off 6 bases at V and 6 bases at J, with 18 bases between the two ends. The CDR3 DNA is TGTGCCAGCAGCCCGGAGGGGAGGACCGCTAATTCACCCCTCCACTTT. This gives the protein CASSPEGRTANSPLHF.

In DNA form, the CDR3 reads TGCGCCAGCAGCTCTGGACAGGGGGCGATGGGAGAGACCCAGTACTTC. It yields the protein CASSSGQGAMGETQYF. This sequence joins TRBV5-1 and TRBJ2-5; 11 bases agree with TRBD1. This CDR3 region has 16 residues. Germline loops: CDR1 SGHRS, CDR2 YFSETQ. J lost 4 bases, V lost 3 bases, and 8 bases had no gene match.

The chain couples TRBV3-1 (or the pseudogene TRBV3-2) to TRBJ2-3, with D possibly matching TRBD2 (6 bases). This CDR3 is 18 amino acids long. Germline V gene data show CDR1 as LGHDT and CDR2 as YNNKEL (reference sequence). Trimming removed 3 bases from V and 1 base from J, with 20 bases in between. CDR3 in amino acids: CASSQNDGGPRGTDTQYF. CDR3 sequence (DNA): TGTGCCAGCAGCCAGAACGACGGAGGGCCACGAGGCACAGATACGCAGTATTTT.

The chain recombines TRBV19 with TRBJ2-1, with TRBD1 matching 11 bases. The CDR3 sequence is 18 residues long. CDR1 is LNHDA and CDR2 is SQIVND in the germline V gene (reference sequence). J gave up 0 bases and V 3 bases, and 7 bases lay outside the gene matches. The CDR3: CASSISGTGGTSYNEQFF. The CDR3, as DNA: TGTGCCAGTAGTATCTCCGGGACAGGGGGAACCTCCTACAATGAGCAGTTCTTC.

The chain couples TRBV28 to TRBJ1-4; a weak D match, TRBD1 (5 bases). The CDR3 is made up of 15 amino acids. Trimming cost V 5 bases and J 6 bases, with 16 bases left between them. CDR1 is MDHEN, CDR2 SYDVKM, per germline. CDR3: CASSQAGDYYEKLFF. CDR3 DNA sequence: TGTGCCAGCAGTCAGGCGGGGGATTATTATGAAAAACTGTTTTTT. Based on the CDR3 plus reference TRBV28 and TRBJ1-4, the full variable domain is DVKVTQSSRYLVKRTGEKVFLECVQDMDHENMFWYRQDPGLGLRLIYFSYDVKMKEKGDIPEGYSVSREKKERFSLILESASTNQTSMYLCASSQAGDYYEKLFFGSGTQLSVL.

The chain couples TRBV5-4 to TRBJ2-5, with TRBD1 matching over 9 bases. Germline CDR1 is SGHNT and CDR2 is YYREEE (reference sequence). J was trimmed by 1 base and V by 2 bases; bases with no gene match: 6. This CDR3 comprises 16 residues. This CDR3 is CASSLSSGQGQETQYF. DNA of the CDR3: TGTGCCAGCAGCTTATCCTCGGGACAGGGCCAAGAGACCCAGTACTTC.

This chain connects TRBV9 to TRBJ1-2, with no clear D. CDR1 and CDR2 (germline): SGDLS, YYNGEE. CDR3 length: 15 residues. Trimming took off 0 bases at V and 4 bases at J, with 13 bases between the two ends. The DNA for the CDR3 is TGTGCCAGCAGCGTAGACCCCAGGCTGAGCTATGGCTACACCTTC. Translation gives CASSVDPRLSYGYTF.

This rearrangement joins TRBV9 to TRBJ2-5; D is ambiguous. The CDR3 consists of 14 residues. Looked up from germline, CDR1 is SGDLS and CDR2 is YYNGEE. The V gene lost 0 bases and the J gene lost 4 bases, with 10 bases spanning the gap. CDR3 bases: TGTGCCAGCAGCGTAGGCGGTACCCTAGAGACCCAGTACTTC. As protein: CASSVGGTLETQYF. Complete variable domain (other parts from reference TRBV9 and TRBJ2-5): DSGVTQTPKHLITATGQRVTLRCSPRSGDLSVYWYQQSLDQGLQFLIQYYNGEERAKGNILERFSAQQFPDLHSELNLSSLELGDSALYFCASSVGGTLETQYFGPGTRLLVL.

This chain uses TRBV2 with TRBJ1-1; the match to TRBD1 covers 7 bases. Germline V CDR1 and CDR2: SNHLY, FYNNEI. V was pared by 7 bases and J by 2 bases, with 7 bases of the junction left unmatched. The CDR3 is made up of 14 amino acids. DNA of the CDR3: TGTGCCAGCAAGTGGGACAGTCTCAACACTGAAGCTTTCTTT. It specifies CASKWDSLNTEAFF.

This CDR3 reads CASTGTGGRTEAFF. The CDR3 nucleotides are TGTGCCAGCACCGGGACAGGGGGTCGGACTGAAGCTTTCTTT. The chain employs TRBV19 and TRBJ1-1; 11 nucleotides agree with TRBD1. Germline trimming cut 9 bases from V and 5 bases from J; bases unmatched to any gene: 8. Germline assignment: CDR1 LNHDA and CDR2 SQIVND (reference sequence). CDR3 size: 14 residues. The full variable domain, completed using reference TRBV19 and TRBJ1-1, is DGGITQSPKYLFRKEGQNVTLSCEQNLNHDAMYWYRQDPGQGLRLIYYSQIVNDFQKGDIAEGYSVSREKKESFPLTVTSAQKNPTAFYLCASTGTGGRTEAFFGQGTRLTVV.